The clone carrying this T cell receptor (beta chain) was seen more than once but under ten times. The protocol was immunoSEQ multiplex PCR, while the TCRdb copy is restricted to in-frame clones and leaves out a portion. The sample has 200,000 to 300,000 clones, roughly 76% seen once. This entry comes from a study of blood T cell repertoires in COVID-19. Study overall: There were acute and convalescent COVID-19 samples, and they came from the United States, Italy and Spain. T cells, B-cell-depleted T cells, or PBMCs supplied cDNA or gDNA.

Per germline, CDR1 KGHSH and CDR2 LQKENI. This CDR3 spans 16 amino acids. V was clipped by 0 bases and J by 8 bases, with 19 bases between them. During active infection, Seattle patients enrolled and were then monitored through disease. The V gene is TRBV18, the J gene TRBJ1-2; D may be TRBD1 (6 bases). The receptor was isolated from a woman over 75 with COVID-19, enrolled during active disease. Sequenced sample: peripheral blood. For the CDR3, the DNA is TGTGCCAGCTCACCACCGCTGACCTCGGGGGGCCGCGGCTACACCTTC. It translates to CASSPPLTSGGRGYTF.